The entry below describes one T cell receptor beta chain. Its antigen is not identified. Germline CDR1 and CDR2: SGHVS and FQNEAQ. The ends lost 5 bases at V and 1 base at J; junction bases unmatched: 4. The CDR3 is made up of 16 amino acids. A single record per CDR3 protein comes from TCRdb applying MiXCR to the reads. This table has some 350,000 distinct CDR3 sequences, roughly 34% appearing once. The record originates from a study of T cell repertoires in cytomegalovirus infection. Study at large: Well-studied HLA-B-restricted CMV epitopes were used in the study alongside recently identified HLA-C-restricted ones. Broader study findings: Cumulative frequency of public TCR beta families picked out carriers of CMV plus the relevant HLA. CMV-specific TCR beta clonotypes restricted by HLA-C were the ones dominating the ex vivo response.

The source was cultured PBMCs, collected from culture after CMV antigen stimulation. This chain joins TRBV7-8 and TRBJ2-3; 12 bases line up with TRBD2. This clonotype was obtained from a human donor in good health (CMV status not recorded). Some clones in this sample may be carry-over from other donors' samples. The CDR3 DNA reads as TGTGCCAGCAGCAACCGACTAGCGGGAGGCACAGATACGCAGTATTTT. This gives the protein CASSNRLAGGTDTQYF. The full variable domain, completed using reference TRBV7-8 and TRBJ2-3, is GAGVSQSPRYKVAKRGQDVALRCDPISGHVSLFWYQQALGQGPEFLTYFQNEAQLDKSGLPSDRFFAERPEGSVSTLKIQRTQQEDSAVYLCASSNRLAGGTDTQYFGPGTRLTVL.